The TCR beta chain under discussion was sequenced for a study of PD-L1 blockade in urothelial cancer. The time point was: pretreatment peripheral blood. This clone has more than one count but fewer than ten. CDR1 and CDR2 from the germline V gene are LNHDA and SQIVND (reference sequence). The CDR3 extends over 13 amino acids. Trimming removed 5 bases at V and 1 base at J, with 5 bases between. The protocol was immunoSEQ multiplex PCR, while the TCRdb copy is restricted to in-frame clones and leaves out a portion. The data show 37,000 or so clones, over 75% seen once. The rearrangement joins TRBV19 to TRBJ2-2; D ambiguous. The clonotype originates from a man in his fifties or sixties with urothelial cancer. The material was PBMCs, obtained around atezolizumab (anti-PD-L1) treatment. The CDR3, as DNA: TGTGCCAGTAGTCTTGTGAACACCGGGGAGCTGTTTTTT. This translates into CASSLVNTGELFF.